This T cell receptor beta chain was retrieved from a study of OX40 agonist ivuxolimab in advanced cancers. Study overall: Participants averaged around 60 years of age (range roughly 23 to 85) and were less than 85% male.

The V segment lost 0 bases and the J segment 4 bases; nucleotides outside the gene matches: 1. Germline V gene lookup returns CDR1 SGHRS and CDR2 YFSETQ. This CDR3 is built from 15 residues. Sequencing used immunoSEQ multiplex PCR; TCRdb keeps in-frame clones, though not all of them. This table has approximately 44,000 clones, roughly 80% appearing once. This rearrangement joins TRBV5-1 to TRBJ2-1; 10 bases are shared with TRBD2. This TCR derives from an adult with an advanced solid tumor such as melanoma, head and neck, liver or kidney cancer. Sequences were derived from CD4+ or CD8+ T cells sorted from blood, sampled in a trial of the OX40 agonist ivuxolimab. In DNA, the CDR3 is TGCGCCAGCAGCTTGGGGACTAGCGGTTACAATGAGCAGTTCTTC. Protein sequence: CASSLGTSGYNEQFF.